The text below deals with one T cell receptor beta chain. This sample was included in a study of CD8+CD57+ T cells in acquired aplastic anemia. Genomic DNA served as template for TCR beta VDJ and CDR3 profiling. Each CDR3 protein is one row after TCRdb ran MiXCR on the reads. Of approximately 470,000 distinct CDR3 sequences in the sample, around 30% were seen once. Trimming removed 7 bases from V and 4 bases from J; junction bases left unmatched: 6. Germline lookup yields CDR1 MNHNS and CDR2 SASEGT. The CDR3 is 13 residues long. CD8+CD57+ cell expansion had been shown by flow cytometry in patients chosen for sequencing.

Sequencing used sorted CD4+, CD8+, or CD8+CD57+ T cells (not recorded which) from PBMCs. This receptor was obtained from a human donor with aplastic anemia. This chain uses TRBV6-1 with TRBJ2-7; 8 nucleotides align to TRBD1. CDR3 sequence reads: CASTSGGRYEQYF. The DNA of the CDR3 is TGTGCCAGCACCTCAGGGGGCCGTTACGAGCAGTACTTC.